This entry concerns a single TCR beta chain. Its matching antigen is unknown. Given the absence of the conserved phenylalanine or tryptophan at the CDR3 end, a read error is likely. The DNA is left out, because the CDR3 cannot be placed on it with certainty; the CDR3 is given as TCRdb lists it. The data belong to a study of shared clonotypes between healthy human individuals. Overall study context: A couple of female and a few male donors aged 18 to 49 were enrolled.

In replicate PCRs of sorted subsets, around 0.2 ug DNA, approximately 30,000 T cell genomes, was used. Libraries were prepared by immunoSEQ multiplex PCR; TCRdb keeps only in-frame clonotypes and omits some of them. This table holds more than 200,000 clones, 65% found once. General study findings and limits: Generation probabilities were higher for clonotypes shared across all four sorted-subset donors than for unshared ones.

Germline CDR1 reads SGHVS; CDR2 reads FQNEAQ. The CDR3 extends over 12 residues, inclusive of both ends. This TCR derives from a man aged 25-45 years in good health. The material sequenced was memory CD4+ T cells sorted from blood. As to subset: CD45RA-negative fraction. The J gene is TRBJ1-1, the V gene TRBV7-8; TRBD1 is taken as the D call from the table, unchecked against the DNA. The CDR3 reads CASSRDSTAISP.